This TCR beta chain was retrieved from a study of a mutant IDH1 vaccine in newly diagnosed glioma. Whole-study context: The sex distribution of treated patients was about 60% male and around 38% female, with a mean age of roughly 40 years. Receipt of radiotherapy, temozolomide, or both preceded the study, and most received both.

Concerning this clone: Its specificity is not known.

Study outcomes and limitations: Pseudoprogression seemed unrelated to changes in top peripheral T cell clonotypes. Patients mounted vaccine-induced immune responses in 80% to 95% of cases.

The table came from immunoSEQ multiplex PCR; TCRdb's copy has only in-frame clones and leaves some out. The repertoire includes about 66,000 clones, 80% to 90% of them detected once, and 2.9% sits in the top ten. The time point is: baseline, week 1 (first vaccination visit). The treatment was: pre-vaccination baseline after standard-of-care therapy. This material consisted of PBMCs, taken from a glioma patient treated with radiotherapy, temozolomide or both. The source of this sequence is a man younger than 40 with glioma.

Written as DNA, the CDR3 is TGTGCCAGCAGCTTAGGCTGGGACAGACAAAACTATGGCTACACCTTC. Translation gives CASSLGWDRQNYGYTF. The chain recombines TRBV11-2 with TRBJ1-2; TRBD1 aligns across 7 bases. J gave up 2 bases and V 1 base, and 7 bases lay outside the gene matches. This CDR3 region has 16 residues. The germline V gene has CDR1 SGHAT and CDR2 FQNNGV.